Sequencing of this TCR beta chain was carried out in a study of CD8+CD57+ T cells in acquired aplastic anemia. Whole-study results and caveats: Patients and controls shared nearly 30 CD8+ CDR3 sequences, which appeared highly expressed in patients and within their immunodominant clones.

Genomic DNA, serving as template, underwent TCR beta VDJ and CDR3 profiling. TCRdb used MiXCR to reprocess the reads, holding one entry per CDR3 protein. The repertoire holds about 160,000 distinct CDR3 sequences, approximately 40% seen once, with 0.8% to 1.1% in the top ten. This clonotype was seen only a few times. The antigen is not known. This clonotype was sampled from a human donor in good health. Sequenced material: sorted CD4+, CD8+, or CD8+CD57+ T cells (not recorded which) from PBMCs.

CDR3 loop: CASSQAGVTGELFF. Written as DNA, the CDR3 is TGCGCCAGCAGCCAAGCAGGAGTAACCGGGGAGCTGTTTTTT. This chain uses TRBV4-1 with TRBJ2-2; D gene ambiguous. The V end was cut by 1 base, the J end by 5 bases, with 8 bases between. Germline CDR1 is MGHRA and CDR2 is YSYEKL. The CDR3 sequence is 14 residues long.